Listed below are T cell receptor beta chains from one sample, sequenced in a study of blood T cell repertoires in COVID-19. The data were produced by immunoSEQ multiplex PCR, yet TCRdb's version contains in-frame clones alone and is incomplete. This sample has about 180,000 clones; roughly 80% occur once, and the top ten carry about 15%. The sample taken for sequencing was PBMCs or T cells enriched from blood (not recorded which). The receptors here all came from a man between 60 and 75 years old who had been exposed to COVID-19. The CDR3 runs from the conserved cysteine through the conserved F or W. D genes are given only for firm matches. Size is stated for part of the rows, as once, few or many counts, or as a class when the clone is expanded.

>.|TRBJ2-7|.|TRBV11-2|14
CASSLDGEPYEQYF
TGTGCCAGCAGCTTAGACGGGGAGCCCTACGAGCAGTACTTC
>.|TRBJ2-5|.|TRBV7-8|15
CASSSRGSRGETQYF
TGTGCCAGCAGCTCACGAGGTAGCCGAGGGGAGACCCAGTACTTC
>.|TRBJ1-1|.|TRBV5-8|14
CASSSDGGDTEAFF
TGTGCCAGCAGCTCGGACGGCGGGGACACTGAAGCTTTCTTT
>.|TRBJ1-3|.|TRBV19|17
CASSIPRDPGLGNTIYF
TGTGCCAGTAGTATCCCGCGAGACCCTGGGCTTGGAAACACCATATATTTT
>.|TRBJ2-7|.|TRBV28|12
CASGGAAYEQYF
TGTGCCAGCGGCGGGGCCGCCTACGAGCAGTACTTC
>.|TRBJ1-1|once|TRBV19|11
CASSMNTEAFF
TGTGCCAGTTCTATGAACACTGAAGCTTTCTTT
>.|TRBJ2-7|.|TRBV7-2|15
CASSASPPGTYEQYF
TGTGCCAGCAGCGCTAGCCCCCCAGGAACCTACGAGCAGTACTTC
>TRBD1|TRBJ2-3|.|TRBV27|15
CASSLPYRGRDTQYF
TGTGCCAGCAGTTTACCGTACAGGGGCCGGGATACGCAGTATTTT
>.|TRBJ1-2|.|TRBV5-1|13
CASSSEGGYGYTF
TGCGCCAGCAGCTCGGAGGGAGGCTATGGCTACACCTTC
>TRBD2|TRBJ2-1|.|TRBV7-3|15
CASGIRLAGNNEQFF
TGTGCCAGCGGAATAAGACTAGCGGGCAACAATGAGCAGTTCTTC
>.|TRBJ1-1|.|TRBV28|13
CASSLGWDSEAFF
TGTGCCAGCAGTTTAGGGTGGGACTCTGAAGCTTTCTTT
>TRBD2|TRBJ2-1|.|TRBV5-1|15
CASSISGSSYNEQFF
TGCGCCAGCAGCATCAGCGGGAGCTCCTACAATGAGCAGTTCTTC
>.|TRBJ1-4|once|TRBV5-4|18
CASSLDGQGRADNEKLFF
TGTGCCAGCAGCTTGGATGGGCAGGGGAGGGCTGATAATGAAAAACTGTTTTTT
>TRBD1|TRBJ1-2|.|TRBV6-5|13
CASSYDRGGGYTF
TGTGCCAGCAGTTACGACAGGGGAGGAGGCTACACCTTC
>TRBD1|TRBJ1-2|.|TRBV24-1|15
CATSPPGQAGYGYTF
TGTGCCACCAGTCCCCCCGGACAGGCTGGCTATGGCTACACCTTC
>.|TRBJ1-2|.|TRBV3-1/TRBV3-2|13
CASSQEAVYGYTF
TGTGCCAGCAGCCAAGAGGCGGTGTATGGCTACACCTTC
>TRBD1|TRBJ1-5|.|TRBV7-8|13
CASRGQGEQPQHF
TGTGCCAGCAGGGGACAGGGGGAGCAGCCCCAGCATTTT
>.|TRBJ2-5|.|TRBV5-1|16
CASSLDTASVQETQYF
TGCGCCAGCAGCTTGGATACGGCTAGCGTACAAGAGACCCAGTACTTC
>.|TRBJ2-3|.|TRBV5-1|15
CASSLRTVSTDTQYF
TGCGCCAGCAGCCTTCGGACAGTGAGCACAGATACGCAGTATTTT
>.|TRBJ2-5|.|TRBV15|13
CATSRGAGETQYF
TGTGCCACCAGCAGAGGGGCAGGGGAGACCCAGTACTTC
>TRBD1|TRBJ2-7|once|TRBV19|19
CASSVGTVNLHGRIYEQYF
TGTGCCAGTAGTGTCGGGACAGTCAACCTCCATGGCCGCATCTACGAGCAGTACTTC
>.|TRBJ2-7|.|TRBV7-2|17
CASSLEIGSALTYEQYF
TGTGCCAGCAGCTTAGAAATCGGGTCGGCGTTAACCTACGAGCAGTACTTC
>.|TRBJ2-7|.|TRBV2|13
CASCRDKLYEQYF
TGTGCCAGCTGTAGGGACAAACTATACGAGCAGTACTTC
>.|TRBJ2-2|.|TRBV6-4|14
CAINREANTGELFF
TGTGCCATCAATAGGGAGGCGAACACCGGGGAGCTGTTTTTT
>.|TRBJ1-1|few|TRBV7-3|15
CASSLQGTGVTEAFF
TGTGCCAGCAGCTTACAAGGGACGGGGGTGACTGAAGCTTTCTTT
>.|TRBJ1-4|.|TRBV5-1|15
CASSRGLATNEKLFF
TGCGCCAGCAGCCGCGGACTAGCAACTAATGAAAAACTGTTTTTT
>TRBD2|TRBJ2-1|.|TRBV10-1|15
CASSDSREYYNEQFF
TGCGCCAGCAGTGACTCGCGGGAGTACTACAATGAGCAGTTCTTC
>.|TRBJ2-7|few|TRBV11-3|14
CASSLAPTGFEQYF
TGTGCCAGCAGCTTAGCCCCAACAGGGTTCGAGCAGTACTTC
>TRBD2|TRBJ2-7|.|TRBV5-4|15
CASSLRTSGSYEQYF
TGTGCCAGCAGCCTACGGACTAGCGGCTCCTACGAGCAGTACTTC
>TRBD2|TRBJ2-3|.|TRBV7-3|17
CASSFDAPGLGIDTQYF
TGTGCCAGCAGCTTCGATGCACCGGGACTAGGGATAGATACGCAGTATTTT
>.|TRBJ1-5|few|TRBV2|14
CASSERDSNQPQHF
TGTGCCAGCAGTGAACGGGATAGCAATCAGCCCCAGCATTTT
>.|TRBJ1-2|.|TRBV10-3|14
CAISDVVTGGGYTF
TGTGCCATCAGTGATGTTGTGACAGGCGGCGGCTACACCTTC
>.|TRBJ1-1|.|TRBV28|13
CASEDSRNTEAFF
TGTGCCAGCGAAGACTCCCGGAACACTGAAGCTTTCTTT
>.|TRBJ1-1|.|TRBV6-5|13
CASRYTGNTEAFF
TGTGCCAGCAGATACACGGGGAACACTGAAGCTTTCTTT
>.|TRBJ2-3|.|TRBV7-2|17
CASSLVGRVSSTDTQYF
TGTGCCAGCAGCTTAGTAGGGCGGGTTTCTAGCACAGATACGCAGTATTTT
>.|TRBJ1-2|few|TRBV2|16
CASSGTDRPLNYGYTF
TGTGCCAGCAGTGGAACGGACAGACCGCTTAACTATGGCTACACCTTC
>TRBD1|TRBJ1-2|.|TRBV30|16
CAWSIAWTGSPYGYTF
TGTGCCTGGAGTATAGCCTGGACAGGGAGTCCCTATGGCTACACCTTC
>.|TRBJ1-2|.|TRBV5-1|14
CASRPQGLGYGYTF
TGCGCCAGCAGGCCCCAGGGCTTGGGCTATGGCTACACCTTC
>TRBD2|TRBJ2-1|.|TRBV29-1|15
CSVPRGTSGSYEQFF
TGCAGCGTCCCCAGGGGGACTAGCGGGAGCTATGAGCAGTTCTTC
>.|TRBJ1-2|few|TRBV12-3/TRBV12-4|13
CASSWASNYGYTF
TGTGCCAGCAGTTGGGCCAGTAACTATGGCTACACCTTC
>.|TRBJ2-5|.|TRBV12-3/TRBV12-4|13
CASTLNGVETQYF
TGTGCCAGCACTCTTAATGGAGTGGAGACCCAGTACTTC
>.|TRBJ1-4|.|TRBV18|13
CASSGTSNEKLFF
TGTGCCAGCTCAGGGACTTCTAATGAAAAACTGTTTTTT
>TRBD2|TRBJ2-1|.|TRBV29-1|14
CSVPKSGSYNEQFF
TGCAGCGTCCCAAAAAGCGGGAGTTACAATGAGCAGTTCTTC
>TRBD1|TRBJ1-2|few|TRBV19|17
CASSTGTGGAGMDGYTF
TGTGCCAGTAGTACCGGGACAGGGGGCGCAGGGATGGATGGCTACACCTTC
>TRBD1|TRBJ2-7|.|TRBV24-1|15
CATSDSPTGGYEQYF
TGTGCCACCAGTGATTCACCGACAGGGGGCTACGAGCAGTACTTC
>TRBD2|TRBJ2-5|.|TRBV11-2|16
CASSRVAGGPRETQYF
TGTGCCAGCAGCCGTGTGGCGGGAGGGCCGAGGGAGACCCAGTACTTC
>TRBD2|TRBJ2-1|.|TRBV7-3|16
CASTTVAGLGGGEQFF
TGTGCCAGCACCACGGTAGCGGGGCTAGGCGGGGGTGAGCAGTTCTTC
>TRBD1|TRBJ2-2|.|TRBV9|15
CASSVADRDTGELFF
TGTGCCAGCAGCGTAGCAGACAGGGACACCGGGGAGCTGTTTTTT
>TRBD1|TRBJ1-3|.|TRBV3-1/TRBV3-2|14
CASSQTFGGDRVNF
TGTGCCAGCAGCCAGACATTCGGGGGTGACAGGGTAAACTTT
>.|TRBJ2-7|.|TRBV18|12
CASSQGGYEQYF
TGTGCCAGCTCACAAGGGGGCTACGAGCAGTACTTC